This T cell receptor beta chain appears in the sequencing data of a study of PD-1 blockade in classical Hodgkin lymphoma. Brentuximab vedotin exposure varied among the patients, all of whom had relapsed after autologous stem cell transplantation. The germline V gene has CDR1 SGDLS and CDR2 YYNGEE. The V and J ends lost 4 bases and 4 bases respectively, with 18 bases between them. The CDR3 is 16 amino acids. Sequencing used immunoSEQ multiplex PCR; TCRdb keeps in-frame clones, though not all of them. The sample consists of 35,000 to 45,000 clones, 88% of them appearing once. Notes on the study in general: By cycle point C4D1, TCR diversity had risen significantly in CD4+ cells (but not CD8+ cells). Undefined causes, possibly disease activity or prior therapy, underlie the repertoire differences. As was reported, newly diagnosed patients showed lower baseline TCR diversity than healthy donors did.

As to this clone: Its antigen is unidentified.

This receptor was taken from a human donor with classical Hodgkin lymphoma. The V gene is TRBV9, the J gene TRBJ2-1; the D is unclear. This sample comprised peripheral blood mononuclear cells (PBMCs), obtained before the second cycle of nivolumab. The CDR3 here is CASSPAPPRVYNEQFF. CDR3 nucleotides: TGTGCCAGCAGCCCCGCTCCTCCTAGGGTTTACAATGAGCAGTTCTTC.